A single sample is the source of the 26 T cell receptor beta chains below, sequenced in a study of early T cells in non-severe SARS-CoV-2 infection. TCRdb used MiXCR to reprocess the 5' RACE reads, holding one entry per CDR3 protein. The sample includes 30,000 to 35,000 distinct CDR3 sequences, around 5.6% seen only once; the top ten take approximately 7.6%. The sequenced sample was whole blood. Receptors originate from an adult who was a healthcare worker with PCR-confirmed SARS-CoV-2 infection or an uninfected control (not recorded which).

This clonotype was seen ten or more times. This chain's CDR3 is CASSLRGGAGNEQFF. The CDR3 DNA follows: TGTGCCAGCAGCTTACGCGGGGGGGCGGGAAATGAGCAGTTCTTC. V usage is TRBV11-2 and J usage is TRBJ2-1; 9 bases match TRBD2. V gave up 2 bases and J gave up 7 bases; unmatched junction bases: 6. The CDR3 has 15 residues. The germline gives CDR1 SGHAT, CDR2 FQNNGV.

This clonotype was found many times. This chain joins TRBV29-1 and TRBJ1-1, with a weak D call TRBD1 (6 bases). V was clipped by 8 bases and J by 0 bases, with 19 bases between them. The CDR3 runs 15 residues. Germline V gene lookup returns CDR1 SQVTM and CDR2 ANQGSEA. This CDR3 reads CSSTNGGYLNTEAFF. Written as DNA, the CDR3 is TGCAGCTCTACTAATGGGGGCTATCTGAACACTGAAGCTTTCTTT.

This clonotype was seen only a few times. The chain employs TRBV5-1 and TRBJ2-3, with 11 bases lining up with TRBD1. Germline-derived CDR1 and CDR2 are SGHRS and YFSETQ. This CDR3 is 16 amino acids long. The J segment lost 2 bases and the V segment lost 4 bases, leaving 6 bases of the junction unmatched. The CDR3 here is CASSQGTGGTTDTQYF. The CDR3 DNA reads as TGCGCCAGCAGCCAAGGGACAGGGGGAACCACAGATACGCAGTATTTT.

This clonotype was detected a few times. This chain uses TRBV18 with TRBJ2-2; D gene uncertain. The germline V and J ends were trimmed by 1 base and 7 bases, with 10 bases remaining between them. Germline values: CDR1 KGHSH, CDR2 LQKENI. The CDR3 spans 14 residues. Here the CDR3 DNA reads TGTGCCAGCTCACCACGTACGTTAGGCGGGGAGCTGTTTTTT. It encodes CASSPRTLGGELFF.

This clonotype was counted many times. The J gene is TRBJ2-5, the V gene TRBV7-9; no reliable D call. Germline V gene sequence: CDR1 SEHNR, CDR2 FQNEAQ (reference sequence). The CDR3 is 11 residues long. Trimming stripped 2 bases from V and 5 bases from J, with 3 bases between. CDR3 in amino acids: CASSLYETQYF. The CDR3 DNA sequence: TGTGCCAGCAGCTTATACGAGACCCAGTACTTC.

The V call is TRBV23-1, the J call TRBJ2-5; D uncertain. TRBV23-1 is sorted into the ORF group, with uncertain function. The CDR3 has 10 residues. V was clipped by 6 bases and J by 6 bases, with 5 bases between them. CDR3: CASSPQTQYF. The CDR3 nucleotides are TGCGCCAGCAGCCCGCAGACCCAGTACTTC.

This clonotype was observed many times. The V gene is TRBV28, the J gene TRBJ2-7; 9 bases match TRBD1. The germline V gene has CDR1 MDHEN and CDR2 SYDVKM. V shed 2 bases, J shed 3 bases, and the junction held 8 bases outside the gene matches. CDR3 length: 16 residues. DNA of the CDR3: TGTGCCAGCAGTTTAGGGACAGGGAGGGGTAACTACGAGCAGTACTTC. It specifies CASSLGTGRGNYEQYF. The full variable domain, rest sourced from reference TRBV28 and TRBJ2-7, is DVKVTQSSRYLVKRTGEKVFLECVQDMDHENMFWYRQDPGLGLRLIYFSYDVKMKEKGDIPEGYSVSREKKERFSLILESASTNQTSMYLCASSLGTGRGNYEQYFGPGTRLTVT.

This clonotype occurred a few times. This may stem from a read error, because a much larger clone lies one nucleotide away. Written as DNA, the CDR3 is TGTGCCAGCAGTTTTGCGGGACAGGAGATTCACACCATATATTTT. Residues: CASSFAGQEIHTIYF. The rearrangement uses TRBV12-3 or TRBV12-4 and TRBJ1-3; 8 nucleotides align to TRBD1. J was trimmed by 8 bases and V by 3 bases; bases with no gene match: 9. CDR3 size: 15 residues.

This chain links TRBV15 with TRBJ2-3, with 9 positions matching TRBD2. Trimming took 1 base from V and 3 from J; bases not matched to a gene: 5. The CDR3 is made up of 16 amino acids. Germline-derived CDR1 and CDR2 are LNHNV and YYDKDF (reference sequence). The CDR3 DNA reads as TGTGCCACCAGCAGAGGGCTAGCGGGGATTACAGATACGCAGTATTTT. Amino acid sequence: CATSRGLAGITDTQYF.

At least ten counts were recorded for this clonotype. This chain uses TRBV6-5 with TRBJ2-7, with TRBD2 as a possible D gene (6 bases). V was cut by 6 bases and J by 6 bases, with 15 bases left in between. The CDR3 sequence is 13 residues long. The germline CDR1 and CDR2 sequences are MNHEY and SVGAGI. CDR3 sequence (DNA): TGTGCCAGCAGGGTAGCGGAGGCCTCCGAGCAGTACTTC. Translation gives CASRVAEASEQYF.

V gene TRBV7-2 combines with J gene TRBJ2-5; perhaps D is TRBD1 or TRBD2 (5 bases each). CDR3 length equals 13 residues. V gave up 3 bases and J gave up 6 bases, with 11 bases separating them. Germline V gene lookup returns CDR1 SGHTA and CDR2 FQGNSA. As DNA, the CDR3 is TGTGCCAGCAGCTTGAGGGGTGAACAGACCCAGTACTTC. Protein sequence: CASSLRGEQTQYF.

V usage is TRBV7-2 and J usage is TRBJ2-6, with D unclear. V lost 6 bases, J lost 0 bases, and 9 bases lay in between. Germline V CDR1 and CDR2: SGHTA, FQGNSA. This CDR3 has 15 amino acids. The CDR3: CASSSTASGANVLTF. CDR3 sequence (DNA): TGTGCCAGCAGTTCCACAGCCTCTGGGGCCAACGTCCTGACTTTC.

This clonotype came up many times. This chain joins TRBV5-1 and TRBJ2-1; TRBD1 is a possible D gene (6 bases). Deletions cut 3 bases from V and 8 bases from J, with 15 bases between. This CDR3 region has 14 residues. Germline V CDR1 and CDR2: SGHRS, YFSETQ. CDR3 sequence: CASSSSTGLDEQFF. The CDR3 DNA sequence: TGCGCCAGCAGCTCATCTACAGGGTTGGATGAGCAGTTCTTC.

This clonotype was seen ten or more times. The V gene is TRBV13, the J gene TRBJ2-6; 7 positions match TRBD1. Per the germline V gene, CDR1 is PRHDT and CDR2 is FYEKMQ (reference sequence). The V gene end was trimmed by 8 bases and the J gene end by 3 bases; junction bases not matched to a gene: 10. The CDR3 runs 16 residues. CDR3 sequence: CASAQGLAGGANVLTF. The CDR3 region has the DNA TGTGCCAGCGCACAGGGGTTGGCTGGTGGGGCCAACGTCCTGACTTTC.

There are many counts of this clonotype. The V call is TRBV7-3, the J call TRBJ2-3, with D unclear. V was shortened by 5 bases and J by 4 bases, with 7 bases between the two germline ends. The length of the CDR3 is 12 residues. Germline CDR1 reads SGHTA; CDR2 reads FQGTGA. This CDR3 reads CASSPTADTQYF. The DNA of the CDR3 is TGTGCCAGCAGCCCAACGGCAGATACGCAGTATTTT.

This clonotype was found many times. The chain uses TRBV5-1 and TRBJ2-7, with D uncertain. The germline gives CDR1 SGHRS, CDR2 YFSETQ. CDR3 length: 13 residues. V was cut by 4 bases and J by 2 bases, with 10 bases left in between. The CDR3 sequence is CASSQGSTYEQYF. The DNA for the CDR3 is TGCGCCAGCAGCCAAGGGTCGACCTACGAGCAGTACTTC.

This clonotype has ten or more counts. The chain recombines TRBV18 with TRBJ2-7, with D perhaps matching TRBD1 (6 bases). Germline loops: CDR1 KGHSH, CDR2 LQKENI. Trimming cost V 2 bases and J 2 bases, with 13 bases left between them. The CDR3 runs 15 residues. The CDR3 spells CASSPARGSTYEQYF. The CDR3 DNA reads as TGTGCCAGCTCACCAGCTAGGGGGTCGACCTACGAGCAGTACTTC.

This clonotype was counted at least ten times. The chain links TRBV29-1 to TRBJ1-1, with D uncertain. V dropped 4 bases and J dropped 4 bases, with 16 bases sitting between them. The CDR3 spans 14 residues. In germline, CDR1 is SQVTM, CDR2 ANQGSEA. In DNA form, the CDR3 reads TGCAGCGTTGGGGTCCCCTCTCGCGGCACTGAAGCTTTCTTT. Amino acids: CSVGVPSRGTEAFF.

This clonotype was recorded at least ten times. V gene TRBV3-1 combines with J gene TRBJ2-3; 15 nucleotides match TRBD2. CDR3 length: 17 amino acids. Germline loops: CDR1 LGHDT, CDR2 YNNKEL (reference sequence). J was trimmed by 0 bases and V by 4 bases; bases with no gene match: 2. The CDR3 nucleotides are TGTGCCAGCAGCCGGACTAGCGGGGGGGCTAGCACAGATACGCAGTATTTT. This sequence encodes CASSRTSGGASTDTQYF.

This clonotype came up many times. The DNA of the CDR3 is TGTGCCAGCAGTTTGCGGACGGACACCATATATTTT. It encodes CASSLRTDTIYF. The V gene is TRBV28, the J gene TRBJ1-3, with unresolved D. V lost 3 bases and J 8 bases, leaving 8 bases between the germline ends. CDR1 MDHEN and CDR2 SYDVKM come from the germline V gene. The CDR3 is 12 amino acids.

This clonotype was detected ten times or more. The DNA for the CDR3 is TGTGCCAGCAGCTTCCTAGCAGCGCACGAGCAGTACTTC. It translates to CASSFLAAHEQYF. The V call is TRBV7-2, the J call TRBJ2-7; D may be TRBD2 (5 bases). This CDR3 comprises 13 residues. Per the germline V gene, CDR1 is SGHTA and CDR2 is FQGNSA. V dropped 3 bases and J dropped 5 bases, with 11 bases sitting between them.

This clonotype was observed at least ten times. The rearrangement links TRBV27 to TRBJ2-1; TRBD1 aligns across 8 bases. V gave up 2 bases and J gave up 0 bases; unmatched junction bases: 3. Looked up from germline, CDR1 is MNHEY and CDR2 is SMNVEV (reference sequence). This CDR3 is 16 amino acids long. The CDR3: CASSLGTGNSYNEQFF. CDR3 sequence (DNA): TGTGCCAGCAGTTTAGGGACAGGAAACTCCTACAATGAGCAGTTCTTC.

This clonotype was detected many times. V gene TRBV18 combines with J gene TRBJ1-5; TRBD1 matches 8 bases. The germline gives CDR1 KGHSH, CDR2 LQKENI. This CDR3 has 15 amino acids. The J segment lost 6 bases and the V segment lost 1 base, leaving 5 bases of the junction unmatched. CDR3 loop: CASSPREQGVQPQHF. CDR3 bases: TGTGCCAGCTCACCACGGGAACAGGGGGTTCAGCCCCAGCATTTT.

This clonotype showed up many times. The chain recombines TRBV4-3 with TRBJ2-5; 12 bases align to TRBD1. Trimming cost V 5 bases and J 5 bases; bases outside gene matches: 6. Germline CDR1 LGHNA, CDR2 YSLEER. The CDR3 is made up of 15 amino acids. The CDR3 protein is CASSKGTGGMETQYF. In DNA, the CDR3 is TGCGCCAGCAGCAAAGGGACAGGGGGCATGGAGACCCAGTACTTC.

There are many counts of this clonotype. V gene TRBV20-1 combines with J gene TRBJ1-2; D gene unclear. CDR3 length: 13 amino acids. The V end lost 0 bases, the J end lost 2 bases, and 7 bases lay between the germline ends. Germline CDR1 and CDR2: DFQATT and SNEGSKA (reference sequence). CDR3 loop: CSAREKPNYGYTF. The DNA of the CDR3 is TGCAGTGCTAGAGAGAAACCGAACTATGGCTACACCTTC.

This clonotype was detected only a few times. The V and J genes are TRBV7-9 and TRBJ1-2; D uncertain. The V gene's germline CDR1 is SEHNR and CDR2 FQNEAQ (reference sequence). The CDR3 is 14 residues long. The germline V and J ends were trimmed by 0 bases and 8 bases, with 13 bases remaining between them. The CDR3 nucleotides are TGTGCCAGCAGCTTAGCGGCATTTATAGGCGGCTACACCTTC. It specifies CASSLAAFIGGYTF.